The 8 T cell receptor beta chains reported below all come from one sample, sequenced in a study of T and B cells in COVID-19 patients. Multiplex PCR with BIOMED2 TRB-A/B primer pools amplified TRB rearrangements. TCRdb passed the multiplex PCR reads through MiXCR, listing each CDR3 protein once. The top ten hold about 7% of the sample, which has more than 13,000 distinct CDR3 sequences, less than 35% seen once. Blood genomic DNA input for TRB amplification was roughly 250-500 ng. The sequenced material came from blood. Receptors were obtained from a human donor who had recovered from COVID-19.

In DNA form, the CDR3 reads TGTGCCAGCAGCACCAGGGGTTACACTGAAGCTTTCTTT. This encodes CASSTRGYTEAFF. This chain connects TRBV11-1 to TRBJ1-1; perhaps TRBD1 as D (6 bases). The CDR3 runs to 13 residues. V was shortened by 5 bases and J by 3 bases, with 10 bases between the two germline ends. Germline V gene lookup returns CDR1 SGHAT and CDR2 FQDESV (reference sequence). The variable domain in full, completed from reference TRBV11-1 and TRBJ1-1, reads EAEVAQSPRYKITEKSQAVAFWCDPISGHATLYWYRQILGQGPELLVQFQDESVVDDSQLPKDRFSAERLKGVDSTLKIQPAELGDSAMYLCASSTRGYTEAFFGQGTRLTVV.

This clonotype occurred a few times. CDR3 loop: CASSSDRGYGYTF. CDR3 in DNA: TGTGCCAGCAGCTCGGACAGGGGCTATGGCTACACCTTC. The chain has TRBV5-6 and TRBJ1-2, with TRBD1 identical over 9 bases. The ends lost 3 bases at V and 4 bases at J; junction bases unmatched: 1. The CDR3 consists of 13 residues. The germline CDR1 and CDR2 sequences are SGHDT and YYEEEE.

Points on this clonotype: Because it lacks the conserved phenylalanine or tryptophan at the end, this CDR3 is likely a read error. The DNA is omitted, as the CDR3 cannot be located on it reliably, and the CDR3 follows TCRdb's listing. The chain joins TRBV19 to TRBJ2-7; the D call TRBD2 from the table was never checked on the DNA. From germline, CDR1 is LNHDA and CDR2 SQIVND (reference sequence). From its first to its last residue, the CDR3 has 8 amino acids. The chain's CDR3 is CASSETSG.

The chain combines TRBV28 with TRBJ1-1; D gene uncertain. CDR1 and CDR2 from the germline V gene are MDHEN and SYDVKM. The V end was cut by 6 bases, the J end by 11 bases, with 13 bases between. This CDR3 has 11 residues. CDR3 amino acids: CASSPSSVAFF. DNA for the CDR3: TGTGCCAGCAGCCCGTCCTCGGTCGCTTTCTTT.

The chain couples TRBV18 to TRBJ2-7; 8 bases map to TRBD1. CDR1 and CDR2 from the germline V gene are KGHSH and LQKENI. The ends lost 8 bases at V and 6 bases at J; junction bases unmatched: 9. This CDR3 has 13 residues. The CDR3 nucleotides read TGTGCCAGCAACAGTACAGGGGGATCCGAGCAGTACTTC. Amino acid sequence: CASNSTGGSEQYF.

This clonotype was observed a few times. The rearrangement joins TRBV7-9 to TRBJ2-7, with D uncertain. Germline-derived CDR1 and CDR2 are SEHNR and FQNEAQ (reference sequence). This CDR3 has 11 residues. V lost 1 base and J 4 bases, leaving 2 bases between the germline ends. The CDR3 region is CASSLDYEQYF. DNA for the CDR3: TGTGCCAGCAGCTTAGATTACGAGCAGTACTTC.

Here the CDR3 reads CASSWGASGRAGEQFF. The CDR3 coding sequence is TGTGCCAGTAGCTGGGGGGCTAGCGGGAGGGCCGGAGAGCAGTTCTTC. V is TRBV19 and J is TRBJ2-1; 12 positions agree with TRBD2. The V gene's germline CDR1 is LNHDA and CDR2 SQIVND (reference sequence). CDR3 size: 16 residues. V was pared by 6 bases and J by 10 bases, with 13 bases of the junction left unmatched.

A few counts support this clonotype. J is TRBJ2-3 and V is TRBV6-5; tentative D call: TRBD1 (6 bases). Germline V CDR1 and CDR2: MNHEY, SVGAGI. V lost 5 bases to trimming and J lost 1 base, with 13 bases between them. This CDR3 spans 15 amino acids. The CDR3 loop is CASSRGTPRTDTQYF. Here the CDR3 DNA reads TGTGCCAGCAGTAGGGGGACACCCCGCACAGATACGCAGTATTTT.